This TCR beta chain was documented in a study of identical twins (dated by TCRdb to the mid-2010s). At the level of the whole study: TCR alpha and beta repertoires from monozygotic twins, unrelated adults of various ages and cord blood were deep-sequenced to test whether fetal clonotypes persist. Replicate twin experiments were performed at different times using different library preparation protocols to rule out contamination.

Overall study outcomes, separate from this receptor: Out-of-frame TCR alpha sharing in monozygotic twins was systematically underestimated by recombination models, whereas sharing between unrelated individuals was in agreement with the recombination models. Zero-insertion analyses could be partly confounded by invariant T cells such as MAIT and iNKT, although diverse VJ usage argued against such confounding for most clonotypes. Fewer insertions were carried by abundant cord blood beta clonotypes, a similar but weaker trend appeared in young adult naive repertoires, and no such trend appeared in memory repertoires. Compared with coincidental sharing between unrelated individuals, out-of-frame TCR alpha sequences shared between twins showed an excess of sequences with low generation probability. Conclusions relied on cross-sectional statistical analysis, since the same donors could not be followed over many years. The excess sharing between twins in beta out-of-frame sequences was weaker because fewer shared sequences reduced the signal-to-noise ratio.

Only healthy Caucasian donors were included. Three unrelated non-twin adults were also sequenced: a male aged 18 to 30, a male aged 50 to 60 and a female aged 50 to 60. Using Miltenyi CD45RO+ enrichment and human naive T-cell isolation kits, memory (CD45RO+) and naive T cells were isolated from PBMC. A distance of 19 bases separates the germline ends of V and J, which lose 3 bases and 2 bases respectively. CDR1 MNHEY and CDR2 SMNVEV are derived from the germline V gene (reference sequence). CDR3 length: 18 amino acids, cysteine to phenylalanine. The entry retains the CDR3 DNA only, 54 bases that are in frame from base 1. The library was made by 5' RACE. The sequencer listed for this sample is Illumina HiSeq 2000. A universal primer binding site was added through template switching, and the final cDNA carried a unique molecular identifier so that TCR cDNA molecules could be counted accurately. First-strand cDNA for TCR alpha and beta chains was synthesized from specific primers in the conserved constant-segment region. To control for contamination, every cDNA library was double barcoded, receiving both a SMART-Mk sample barcode and Illumina barcodes. Two successive PCR steps introduced TruSeq adapter sequences along with Illumina sample barcodes. Sequencing of the TCR alpha and beta cDNA libraries was done on the Illumina HiSeq platform using custom primers. The authors' analysis ran thus. Unique molecular identifiers were extracted from raw reads with MiGEC, and CDR3 positions were determined with MiXCR. Recombination models were inferred per individual with the repgenHMM and IGoR tools using an EM algorithm. Shared clonotypes were analyzed with the tcR package in R, and sharing was normalized by the product of cloneset sizes. To study raw recombination free of thymic and clonal selection effects, out-of-frame nonproductive sequences were analyzed. TCRdb cleaned the public reads at Q25 with fastp, built clones with MiXCR and kept in-frame beta chains. Each entry is one CDR3 protein sequence, shown with its most common DNA and genes. TCRdb, not the original authors, processed these V and J calls. Within this sample are 350,000 or so distinct CDR3 sequences, with approximately 9.1% of them counted one time only. Under 9.5% of the sample rests with the top ten.

This clonotype was seen only a few times. No cognate antigen has been identified for it. Base-call qualities are not available, and no considerably larger clone is one nucleotide away. The rearrangement joined TRBV27 to TRBJ2-2, with TRBD1 as a weak D call on 6 bases. This receptor was obtained from a woman aged 50 to 60 in good health. Sequencing was performed on naive T cells sorted from blood. According to the study, the label for this sample's cell subset or site signals: cells isolated with a human naive T-cell isolation kit. The CDR3 here reads CASSFRGPAGVNTGELFF. In nucleotide form, the sequence is TGTGCCAGCAGTTTTCGAGGTCCGGCAGGGGTTAACACCGGGGAGCTGTTTTTT.